This T cell receptor (beta chain) is from a study of OX40 agonist ivuxolimab in advanced cancers. Study as a whole: Ivuxolimab, an antibody that agonizes OX40 (CD134), was administered to the patients.

It was autoimmune disease history or systemic immunosuppression that excluded patients. At baseline, cycle 4 day 1, and cycle 7 day 1, blood was sampled. Sequenced by immunoSEQ multiplex PCR; TCRdb stores in-frame clones only, minus some. Of under 40,000 clones listed, more than 80% were seen once; the top ten hold 20% to 25%. Study-wide results and limits: Dosing at 0.1 to 3.0 mg/kg was accompanied by clonal expansion of CD4+ and CD8+ blood T cells by week 6.

As concerns this clone: Its antigen remains unidentified.

V trimming: 2 bases; J trimming: 7 bases; junction bases outside the gene matches: 7. This CDR3 has 16 residues. Germline CDR1 is MDHEN and CDR2 is SYDVKM. The sequence was obtained from an adult with an advanced solid tumor such as melanoma, head and neck, liver or kidney cancer. Sample: CD4+ or CD8+ T cells sorted from blood, taken in a trial of the OX40 agonist ivuxolimab. The chain couples TRBV28 to TRBJ1-5, with 11 bases fitting TRBD1. The CDR3 loop reads CASSLPGQGAEQPQHF. Here the CDR3 DNA reads TGTGCCAGCAGTTTACCTGGACAGGGGGCTGAACAGCCCCAGCATTTT.